The 15 T cell receptor beta chains given below trace back to one sample, sequenced in a study of CD8 T cells in Susac syndrome. With random hexamers, reverse transcription was performed on about 0.5 to 1 ug of RNA. TCRdb re-called the immunoSEQ multiplex PCR reads with MiXCR, one entry per CDR3 protein. This table has over 300,000 distinct CDR3 sequences, about 90% appearing once. Input material: CD4+ T cells from PBMCs. Receptor source: a human donor with multiple sclerosis.

The J gene is TRBJ2-3, the V gene TRBV5-1; possible D gene TRBD2, 6 bases. The V gene's germline CDR1 is SGHRS and CDR2 YFSETQ. CDR3 size: 14 residues. The V end lost 4 bases, the J end lost 0 bases, and 9 bases lay between the germline ends. CDR3 nucleotides: TGCGCCAGCAGCGCGGGACTTAGCACAGATACGCAGTATTTT. Its protein is CASSAGLSTDTQYF.

This clonotype was seen once. This chain links TRBV7-3 with TRBJ1-5, with 7 bases aligning to TRBD1. This CDR3 has 13 amino acids. Losses at the gene ends were 5 bases for V and 11 bases for J; bases not matched to a gene: 9. Germline V gene data show CDR1 as SGHTA and CDR2 as FQGTGA. CDR3 bases: TGTGCCAGCAGCCCCCAACAGGGGATGGCCCAGCATTTT. It translates to CASSPQQGMAQHF.

As regards this clonotype: One end of the junction is discordant with germline, which a read error may explain. The V gene is TRBV27, the J gene TRBJ1-2; possible D gene TRBD1, 6 bases. The CDR3 loop spans 15 amino acids. Germline assignment: CDR1 MNHEY and CDR2 SMNVEV (reference sequence). CDR3 coding DNA: TGTGCCAGCAGTCTATCGGACAGCGGCGTCTATGGCTACACCTTC. This encodes CASSLSDSGVYGYTF.

The chain employs TRBV6-5 and TRBJ2-1; 7 bases align to TRBD2. The CDR3 has 15 residues. The V and J ends lost 4 bases and 0 bases, in that order; junction bases with no gene match: 3. From germline, CDR1 is MNHEY and CDR2 SVGAGI. The CDR3 region has the DNA TGTGCCAGCAGTTTAGCGGGCACCTCCTACAATGAGCAGTTCTTC. Translated: CASSLAGTSYNEQFF.

The count of this clonotype is one. The chain is built from TRBV6-5 and TRBJ1-2, with 7 bases identical to TRBD1. Looked up from germline, CDR1 is MNHEY and CDR2 is SVGAGI. This CDR3 is built from 20 residues. Unmatched junction bases numbered 21, after V lost 1 base and J lost 4 bases. The CDR3 reads CASSYYNLGGRRGQPYGYTF. CDR3 bases: TGTGCCAGCAGTTACTACAATCTAGGGGGCAGACGGGGACAGCCCTATGGCTACACCTTC.

The V call is TRBV7-3, the J call TRBJ2-2; 8 positions match TRBD2. CDR3 size: 16 residues. Trimming cost V 5 bases and J 1 base; bases outside gene matches: 6. The V gene's germline CDR1 is SGHTA and CDR2 FQGTGA. The CDR3 nucleotides are TGTGCCAGCAGCCATCGGGGGGGCAAGAACACCGGGGAGCTGTTTTTT. This codes for CASSHRGGKNTGELFF.

The chain carries TRBV19 and TRBJ1-1, with unresolved D. Trimming stripped 5 bases from V and 1 base from J, with 8 bases between. The germline CDR1 and CDR2 sequences are LNHDA and SQIVND (reference sequence). This CDR3 region has 13 residues. The CDR3 protein is CASSWAGNTEAFF. In nucleotides, the CDR3 is TGTGCCAGTAGTTGGGCAGGGAACACTGAAGCTTTCTTT.

The V and J genes are TRBV4-3 and TRBJ2-1; D is perhaps TRBD2 (6 bases). Germline CDR1 and CDR2: LGHNA and YSLEER. The ends were cut back, 0 bases at V and 4 bases at J, with 10 bases in the middle. The CDR3 spans 15 residues. The CDR3 coding sequence is TGCGCCAGCAGCCAAGAACTAGGGAGGTACAATGAGCAGTTCTTC. Translated, it gives CASSQELGRYNEQFF.

Of note for this clonotype: The junction differs from germline at one of its ends, possibly a read error. V is TRBV27 and J is TRBJ1-5; no firm D call. CDR1 is MNHEY and CDR2 is SMNVEV in the germline V gene (reference sequence). CDR3 length equals 13 residues. The CDR3 reads CASSLYGNQAQHF. CDR3 DNA sequence: TGTGCCAGCAGTTTATACGGCAATCAGGCCCAGCATTTT.

The chain employs TRBV29-1 and TRBJ2-3; 8 bases agree with TRBD2. The J segment lost 4 bases and the V segment lost 2 bases, leaving 8 bases of the junction unmatched. CDR1 is SQVTM, CDR2 ANQGSEA, per germline. The CDR3 totals 15 residues. The CDR3 sequence: CSVETRGGAADTQYF. In DNA form, the CDR3 reads TGCAGCGTTGAAACCCGGGGGGGAGCCGCAGATACGCAGTATTTT.

The CDR3 here is CASSEHRANTGELFF. The DNA of the CDR3 is TGTGCCAGCAGCGAGCACAGGGCGAACACCGGGGAGCTGTTTTTT. This chain connects TRBV2 to TRBJ2-2; a possible D gene is TRBD1 (6 bases). The CDR3 is 15 residues long. In germline, CDR1 is SNHLY, CDR2 FYNNEI. Between the trimmed V and J ends, which lost 6 bases and 0 bases, there was a span of 11 bases.

This clonotype was recorded once. V is TRBV6-1 and J is TRBJ2-2; D not certain. Germline loops: CDR1 MNHNS, CDR2 SASEGT. V was trimmed by 7 bases and J by 0 bases, leaving 12 bases between them. The CDR3 has 15 residues. CDR3 protein: CASTRGESNTGELFF. As DNA, the CDR3 is TGTGCCAGCACCCGAGGCGAGTCGAACACCGGGGAGCTGTTTTTT.

The rearrangement joins TRBV6-1 to TRBJ2-3, with a possible D match to TRBD2 (7 bases). The CDR3 totals 13 residues. Germline CDR1 is MNHNS and CDR2 is SASEGT. Trimming pared 11 bases from V and 3 bases from J, leaving 15 bases between. The CDR3 region is CASWGGPTDTQYF. CDR3 nucleotides: TGTGCCTCCTGGGGGGGGCCAACAGATACGCAGTATTTT.

The gene calls are TRBV5-1 and TRBJ2-2; D gene uncertain. This CDR3 comprises 15 residues. Germline loops: CDR1 SGHRS, CDR2 YFSETQ. Trimming left V 2 bases short and J 3 bases short, with 11 bases between. The DNA of the CDR3 is TGCGCCAGCAGCTTATTCTACGTGGACACCGGGGAGCTGTTTTTT. Translated: CASSLFYVDTGELFF. Using reference TRBV5-1 and TRBJ2-2 for the parts outside the CDR3, the full variable domain is KAGVTQTPRYLIKTRGQQVTLSCSPISGHRSVSWYQQTPGQGLQFLFEYFSETQRNKGNFPGRFSGRQFSNSRSEMNVSTLELGDSALYLCASSLFYVDTGELFFGEGSRLTVL.

The chain carries TRBV30 and TRBJ2-2, with D perhaps TRBD2 (6 bases). This CDR3 has 15 residues. V lost 0 bases and J 2 bases, leaving 10 bases between the germline ends. Germline V gives CDR1 GTSNPN, CDR2 SVGIG (reference sequence). For the CDR3, the DNA is TGTGCCTGGAGTGTTAGGCGGGGTAACACCGGGGAGCTGTTTTTT. This sequence encodes CAWSVRRGNTGELFF.